This record looks at one T cell receptor beta chain sequence and its context. Its antigen remains unidentified. The data stem from a study of T cells in Graves' hyperthyroidism and ophthalmopathy. The study, taken as a whole, reports: A model of 13 V-J pairs discriminated ophthalmopathy from stable hyperthyroidism. Ophthalmopathy was model-predicted a median approximately six months pre-onset.

Uncontrolled infection, other autoimmune disease, pregnancy and lactation each barred patients from inclusion. Diagnosis relied on clinical symptoms, serum thyroxine and TRAb, thyroid ultrasound and orbital computed tomography. The germline V and J ends were trimmed by 1 base and 2 bases, with 12 bases remaining between them. CDR3 length: 15 residues. Germline V gene lookup returns CDR1 SNHLY and CDR2 FYNNEI. The investigators amplified TCR beta CDR3 regions from RNA transcripts. HTBI primers were employed in a first-round RT-PCR of the TCR CDR3. TCRdb reprocessed the multiplex PCR reads via MiXCR and lists one record per CDR3 protein. The table lists approximately 640,000 distinct CDR3 sequences, 45% of them singletons, with 6.5% to 9% in the top ten.

Specimen: peripheral blood or thyroid tissue (not recorded which). This TCR came from an adult man with Graves' disease, either hyperthyroidism or ophthalmopathy (not recorded which). The chain combines TRBV2 with TRBJ2-7, with D perhaps given as TRBD1 or TRBD2 (5 bases each). The CDR3 loop is CASSEGGWGTYEQYF. CDR3 nucleotide sequence: TGTGCCAGCAGTGAAGGAGGATGGGGGACCTACGAGCAGTACTTC.